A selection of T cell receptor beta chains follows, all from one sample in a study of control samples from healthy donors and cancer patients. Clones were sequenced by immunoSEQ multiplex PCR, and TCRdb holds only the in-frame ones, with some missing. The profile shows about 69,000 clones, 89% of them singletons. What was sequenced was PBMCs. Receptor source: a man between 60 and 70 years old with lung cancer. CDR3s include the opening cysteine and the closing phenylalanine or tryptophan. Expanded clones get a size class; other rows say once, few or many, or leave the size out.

CDR3aa: CASSLRDRAPYGYTF
j_gene: TRBJ1-2
abundance: -
v_gene: TRBV13

CDR3aa: CSSGSGETQYF
j_gene: TRBJ2-5
abundance: -
v_gene: TRBV20-1

CDR3aa: CASSLVSYEQYF
j_gene: TRBJ2-7
abundance: -
v_gene: TRBV11-2

CDR3aa: CASSYLASGGVTDTQYF
j_gene: TRBJ2-3
abundance: -
v_gene: TRBV27

CDR3aa: CASTLRRGPISTEAFF
j_gene: TRBJ1-1
abundance: -
v_gene: TRBV7-3

CDR3aa: CALRQTGTLSGNTIYF
j_gene: TRBJ1-3
abundance: -
v_gene: TRBV30

CDR3aa: CASSLAPGGAGEQYF
j_gene: TRBJ2-7
abundance: -
v_gene: TRBV5-1

CDR3aa: CASGLWGSNQPQHF
j_gene: TRBJ1-5
abundance: -
v_gene: TRBV12-5

CDR3aa: CASSQQYSGNTIYF
j_gene: TRBJ1-3
abundance: -
v_gene: TRBV6-2/TRBV6-3

CDR3aa: CASSLRGGRTEAFF
j_gene: TRBJ1-1
abundance: few
v_gene: TRBV6-5

CDR3aa: CASSYTAGGTGELFF
j_gene: TRBJ2-2
abundance: -
v_gene: TRBV6-5

CDR3aa: CASSGSATNEKLFF
j_gene: TRBJ1-4
abundance: -
v_gene: TRBV9

CDR3aa: CASSFGKKNIQYF
j_gene: TRBJ2-4
abundance: -
v_gene: TRBV13

CDR3aa: CASPKTSYNEQFF
j_gene: TRBJ2-1
abundance: -
v_gene: TRBV2

CDR3aa: CASSSGTTRNEQFF
j_gene: TRBJ2-1
abundance: -
v_gene: TRBV10-1

CDR3aa: CATSDWTGEEYF
j_gene: TRBJ2-4
abundance: -
v_gene: TRBV24-1

CDR3aa: CASSFDRTDTQYF
j_gene: TRBJ2-3
abundance: -
v_gene: TRBV7-2

CDR3aa: CASSATGDRSGYTF
j_gene: TRBJ1-2
abundance: -
v_gene: TRBV2

CDR3aa: CAISDSGSYQETQYF
j_gene: TRBJ2-5
abundance: -
v_gene: TRBV10-3

CDR3aa: CASSDTGAWDQPQHF
j_gene: TRBJ1-5
abundance: -
v_gene: TRBV5-1

CDR3aa: CASSPAGTGYYNEQFF
j_gene: TRBJ2-1
abundance: -
v_gene: TRBV18

CDR3aa: CASSLGQGNYGYTF
j_gene: TRBJ1-2
abundance: once
v_gene: TRBV5-4

CDR3aa: CAWRKGEGTGELFF
j_gene: TRBJ2-2
abundance: -
v_gene: TRBV30

CDR3aa: CASSSAGGSTGELFF
j_gene: TRBJ2-2
abundance: -
v_gene: TRBV5-1